These 15 T cell receptor beta chains came from one sample sequenced in a study of blood T cell repertoires in COVID-19. Here immunoSEQ multiplex PCR was the method, and the copy in TCRdb shows in-frame clones only, minus some. The table shows approximately 92,000 clones, with roughly 84% occurring only once. Sequencing input: peripheral blood. Receptor source: an older man with active or convalescent COVID-19.

Of note for this clone: Different DNA sequences within this sample yield the same CDR3. The genes are TRBV9 and TRBJ2-1; 8 bases are a match to TRBD2. Germline lookup yields CDR1 SGDLS and CDR2 YYNGEE. The trim removed 0 bases at V and 3 bases at J, leaving 2 bases unmatched. This CDR3 comprises 15 residues. CDR3 nucleotides: TGTGCCAGCAGCGTAGCGGGGGGGATCTACAATGAGCAGTTCTTC. Encoded protein: CASSVAGGIYNEQFF.

This sequence joins TRBV7-2 and TRBJ2-3; TRBD2 matches at 8 bases. The junction had 7 bases not matched to a gene; V was cut back by 5 bases and J by 0 bases. Germline V CDR1 and CDR2: SGHTA, FQGNSA. The CDR3 has 16 residues. As DNA, the CDR3 is TGTGCCAGCAGCCCGCCGGGGGGGCCAAGCACAGATACGCAGTATTTT. Protein: CASSPPGGPSTDTQYF.

The chain carries TRBV5-4 and TRBJ1-2; 8 bases line up with TRBD1. CDR3 length equals 14 residues. Germline CDR1 SGHNT, CDR2 YYREEE (reference sequence). The V gene end was trimmed by 0 bases and the J gene end by 6 bases; junction bases not matched to a gene: 4. CDR3: CASSLEDRVNGYTF. The CDR3 DNA is TGTGCCAGCAGCTTGGAGGACAGGGTAAATGGCTACACCTTC.

The chain links TRBV13 to TRBJ2-5; TRBD1 is a possible D gene (7 bases). V was trimmed by 5 bases and J by 4 bases, leaving 17 bases between them. The CDR3 sequence is 15 residues long. Germline loops: CDR1 PRHDT, CDR2 FYEKMQ (reference sequence). CDR3 sequence (DNA): TGTGCCAGCAGCCTACGTCAGGGGGGCCCAGAGACCCAGTACTTC. It yields the protein CASSLRQGGPETQYF.

The chain employs TRBV2 and TRBJ1-1; D is undetermined. With 6 bases removed from V and 5 bases from J, the gap between germline ends came to 10 bases. Germline loops: CDR1 SNHLY, CDR2 FYNNEI. The CDR3 is made up of 12 amino acids. CDR3 region: CASSEGETEAFF. The CDR3 DNA reads TGTGCCAGCAGCGAGGGTGAGACTGAAGCTTTCTTT.

This clone was seen a single time. The chain has TRBV29-1 and TRBJ2-3; 10 bases fit TRBD1. The germline V gene encodes CDR1 SQVTM and CDR2 ANQGSEA. V lost 5 bases to trimming and J lost 5 bases; unmatched junction nucleotides: 1. The CDR3 is 12 amino acids. CDR3 loop: CSVWTGGDTQYF. DNA for the CDR3: TGCAGCGTTTGGACAGGGGGAGATACGCAGTATTTT.

The chain joins TRBV19 to TRBJ1-5; D perhaps matches TRBD1 (5 bases). Germline V gene data show CDR1 as LNHDA and CDR2 as SQIVND (reference sequence). V was pared by 9 bases and J by 9 bases, with 27 bases between. CDR3 length equals 16 residues. The chain's CDR3 is CASLGTATATRMPQHF. The CDR3 DNA follows: TGTGCCAGCCTAGGAACCGCGACAGCGACCAGGATGCCCCAGCATTTT.

This chain joins TRBV30 and TRBJ1-5; no definite D call. The CDR3 runs 12 residues. Germline V gives CDR1 GTSNPN, CDR2 SVGIG (reference sequence). V shed 0 bases and J shed 3 bases, with 3 bases lying between them. CDR3 in DNA: TGTGCCTGGAGTGTACACAATCAGCCCCAGCATTTT. This translates into CAWSVHNQPQHF.

This clone occurred a few times. The chain has TRBV7-2 and TRBJ1-6; 11 positions match TRBD1. The ends lost 5 bases at V and 10 bases at J; junction bases unmatched: 4. Looked up from germline, CDR1 is SGHTA and CDR2 is FQGNSA. This CDR3 is built from 14 residues. The DNA for the CDR3 is TGTGCCAGCAGCCGGACAGGGGGCAAATCACCCCTCCACTTT. This encodes CASSRTGGKSPLHF.

The rearrangement joins TRBV24-1 to TRBJ2-2; no clear D. The CDR3 length is 13 residues. Germline V gene data show CDR1 as KGHDR and CDR2 as SFDVKD. V dropped 1 base and J dropped 6 bases, with 5 bases sitting between them. DNA for the CDR3: TGTGCCACCAGTGATTTTAGTCCCGGGGAGCTGTTTTTT. Translated, it gives CATSDFSPGELFF.

In DNA form, the CDR3 reads TGTGCCAGCAGCCCCGTGAGTGGTTCACCCCTCCACTTT. Translating gives CASSPVSGSPLHF. The gene calls are TRBV7-9 and TRBJ1-6, with no clear D. The germline V and J ends were trimmed by 5 bases and 9 bases, with 11 bases remaining between them. Germline V gene lookup returns CDR1 SEHNR and CDR2 FQNEAQ (reference sequence). The CDR3 consists of 13 residues.

J is TRBJ2-3 and V is TRBV2, with 13 bases lining up with TRBD2. This CDR3 is built from 17 residues. Germline assignment: CDR1 SNHLY and CDR2 FYNNEI. With V trimmed by 6 bases and J by 4 bases, 10 bases remained unmatched. The CDR3 reads CASRQWTSGGAADTQYF. The CDR3, as DNA: TGTGCCAGCAGACAATGGACTAGCGGGGGTGCGGCAGATACGCAGTATTTT.

This clone appeared a single time. V is TRBV10-3 and J is TRBJ1-1; 7 bases are a match to TRBD1. Trimming cost V 8 bases and J 8 bases; bases outside gene matches: 11. In germline, CDR1 is ENHRY, CDR2 SYGVKD. The CDR3 length is 13 residues. The CDR3 sequence is CAIGQALGDEAFF. The CDR3 bases are TGTGCCATCGGACAGGCCTTAGGGGACGAAGCTTTCTTT.

J is TRBJ1-2 and V is TRBV4-3; a weak D match, TRBD1 (5 bases). Trimming stripped 2 bases from V and 8 bases from J, with 15 bases between. Germline-derived CDR1 and CDR2 are LGHNA and YSLEER. This CDR3 has 14 residues. The DNA of the CDR3 is TGCGCCAGCAGCCAAACCCCGACAGTACCCGGCTACACCTTC. Translation: CASSQTPTVPGYTF.

This sequence joins TRBV5-1 and TRBJ2-7; TRBD2 agrees at 12 bases. The CDR3 sequence is 16 residues long. The V gene's germline CDR1 is SGHRS and CDR2 YFSETQ. Trimming removed 7 bases from V and 0 bases from J; junction bases left unmatched: 8. In nucleotides, the CDR3 is TGCGCCAGCGGGCGGACTAGCGGGATGAGCTCCTACGAGCAGTACTTC. This translates into CASGRTSGMSSYEQYF. Looking up the rest from reference TRBV5-1 and TRBJ2-7 gives the full variable domain: KAGVTQTPRYLIKTRGQQVTLSCSPISGHRSVSWYQQTPGQGLQFLFEYFSETQRNKGNFPGRFSGRQFSNSRSEMNVSTLELGDSALYLCASGRTSGMSSYEQYFGPGTRLTVT.